In this sample, the clone carrying this T cell receptor beta chain turned up once. Its antigen is undetermined. The sample has other DNA sequences that encode this CDR3 too. The donor population consisted of healthy HIV-negative adults with no recent acute infections or vaccinations. Sequencing was performed with immunoSEQ multiplex PCR; in TCRdb, only in-frame clones are kept and a portion is missing. The sample holds over 2 million clones; about 90% are singletons and the top ten take around 0.38%. The CDR3 has 11 amino acids. Germline loops: CDR1 SQVTM, CDR2 ANQGSEA. The V gene lost 3 bases and the J gene lost 5 bases, with 8 bases spanning the gap. This sample was taken from a study of shared clonotypes between healthy human individuals. Study-level results: Generally, naive subsets (rather than memory subsets) showed larger estimated richness. Some clonotypes were shared by all four sorted-subset donors, while others were not shared. The non-shared ones had lower generation probabilities than the shared ones. Naive CD4 clonotypes overlapped across a few donors at about 5.2%.

The sequenced sample was naive CD4+ T cells from PBMCs. Subset in this sample: CD45RA+ positively selected. The sequence was collected from a man in his late teens or twenties in good health. Some clones in this sample may be carry-over from other donors' samples. The chain couples TRBV29-1 to TRBJ2-7, with D maybe TRBD1 (6 bases). Written as DNA, the CDR3 is TGCAGCGTTGACAGGGGCCACGAGCAGTACTTC. The encoded protein is CSVDRGHEQYF.